One sample yielded the 14 T cell receptor beta chains listed below, sequenced in a study of OX40 agonist ivuxolimab in advanced cancers. Method: immunoSEQ multiplex PCR; TCRdb's copy keeps in-frame clones and lacks some. This sample has tens of thousands of clones, with around 86% found just once. Source: CD4+ or CD8+ T cells sorted from blood, taken in a trial of the OX40 agonist ivuxolimab. All receptors derive from an adult with an advanced solid tumor such as melanoma, head and neck, liver or kidney cancer.

This clone came up once. The rearrangement joins TRBV19 to TRBJ2-7, with 16 bases aligning to TRBD2. Unmatched junction bases numbered 6, after V lost 4 bases and J lost 3 bases. The CDR3 is 17 amino acids. The germline gives CDR1 LNHDA, CDR2 SQIVND (reference sequence). CDR3 loop: CASSTPGLAGGLYEQYF. CDR3 nucleotide sequence: TGTGCCAGTAGTACCCCGGGACTAGCGGGAGGGCTCTACGAGCAGTACTTC.

The chain carries TRBV10-3 and TRBJ2-7; no clear D gene. The CDR3 sequence is 14 residues long. V lost 1 base and J 2 bases, leaving 9 bases between the germline ends. From germline, CDR1 is ENHRY and CDR2 SYGVKD. The CDR3 here is CAISEYQGTYEQYF. CDR3 coding DNA: TGTGCCATCAGTGAGTATCAAGGAACCTACGAGCAGTACTTC.

V usage is TRBV7-8 and J usage is TRBJ2-5; tentatively, D is TRBD1 (5 bases). CDR3 length equals 14 residues. The V end lost 5 bases, the J end lost 2 bases, and 12 bases lay between the germline ends. Per germline, CDR1 SGHVS and CDR2 FQNEAQ. The CDR3 spells CASSPPRGQETQYF. CDR3 in DNA: TGTGCCAGCAGCCCCCCTAGGGGACAAGAGACCCAGTACTTC.

The chain recombines TRBV18 with TRBJ2-3; TRBD2 matches at 11 bases. The length of the CDR3 is 18 residues. CDR1 KGHSH and CDR2 LQKENI come from the germline V gene. The V and J ends lost 3 bases and 0 bases, in that order; junction bases with no gene match: 8. CDR3 loop: CASSPTGLAAISTDTQYF. For the CDR3, the DNA is TGTGCCAGCTCACCTACGGGACTAGCGGCTATAAGCACAGATACGCAGTATTTT.

V and J are TRBV14 and TRBJ2-3, with D hard to call. This CDR3 has 15 amino acids. Per the germline V gene, CDR1 is SGHDN and CDR2 is FVKESK. The V gene lost 0 bases and the J gene lost 5 bases, with 12 bases spanning the gap. The CDR3 DNA sequence: TGTGCCAGCAGCCAAGATCTCTGGATGAAAGATACGCAGTATTTT. Protein: CASSQDLWMKDTQYF.

The chain is built from TRBV7-6 and TRBJ2-7; the D gene is possibly TRBD2 (5 bases). V was cut by 1 base and J by 2 bases, with 9 bases left in between. The CDR3 has 14 amino acids. Germline V gives CDR1 SGHVS, CDR2 FNYEAQ. The CDR3 loop reads CASSLGASPYEQYF. CDR3 coding DNA: TGTGCCAGCAGCTTAGGGGCTAGCCCCTACGAGCAGTACTTC.

The V gene is TRBV28, the J gene TRBJ2-2, with 9 bases matching TRBD1. The CDR3 sequence is 16 residues long. V shed 6 bases and J 4 bases; nucleotides not matched to a gene: 9. CDR1 and CDR2 (germline): MDHEN, SYDVKM. This CDR3 is CASSRTGGASTGELFF. The CDR3, as DNA: TGTGCCAGCAGCCGAACAGGGGGCGCAAGCACCGGGGAGCTGTTTTTT.

The genes are TRBV5-1 and TRBJ2-1, with D possibly TRBD2 on 6 matching bases. V was shortened by 2 bases and J by 9 bases, with 15 bases between the two germline ends. Germline assignment: CDR1 SGHRS and CDR2 YFSETQ. The CDR3 length is 14 residues. The CDR3 reads CASSFGWRDTEQFF. The CDR3 region has the DNA TGCGCCAGCAGCTTTGGGTGGCGGGATACTGAGCAGTTCTTC.

The genes are TRBV9 and TRBJ2-5; the match to TRBD2 covers 11 bases. Germline V CDR1 and CDR2: SGDLS, YYNGEE. Germline trimming cut 2 bases from V and 7 bases from J; bases unmatched to any gene: 10. CDR3 length: 16 residues. The CDR3 region is CASSVIAGGPGVTQYF. The CDR3 nucleotides read TGTGCCAGCAGCGTTATAGCGGGAGGGCCGGGAGTGACCCAGTACTTC.

The chain joins TRBV5-1 to TRBJ1-2; 8 bases map to TRBD1. In germline, CDR1 is SGHRS, CDR2 YFSETQ. The CDR3 runs 14 residues. J gave up 5 bases and V 4 bases, and 7 bases lay outside the gene matches. CDR3 residues: CASSVDREFYGYTF. The CDR3 DNA reads as TGCGCCAGCAGCGTGGACAGGGAATTTTATGGCTACACCTTC.

The chain carries TRBV11-3 and TRBJ2-1, with D uncertain. V gave up 6 bases and J gave up 5 bases, with 8 bases separating them. The CDR3 covers 12 residues. Germline V CDR1 and CDR2: SGHNT, YENEEA. The CDR3 sequence is CASRSNNNEQFF. CDR3 bases: TGTGCCAGCAGATCGAACAACAATGAGCAGTTCTTC.

This clone was detected once. The rearrangement links TRBV7-9 to TRBJ1-1, with 7 bases aligning to TRBD1. CDR3 size: 13 residues. Germline CDR1 and CDR2: SEHNR and FQNEAQ (reference sequence). Trimming took 5 bases from V and 5 from J; bases not matched to a gene: 5. The CDR3 protein is CASSPTGVTEAFF. The CDR3 nucleotides are TGTGCCAGCAGCCCCACAGGGGTAACTGAAGCTTTCTTT. The variable domain in full, with the rest retrieved from reference TRBV7-9 and TRBJ1-1, is DTGVSQNPRHKITKRGQNVTFRCDPISEHNRLYWYRQTLGQGPEFLTYFQNEAQLEKSRLLSDRFSAERPKGSFSTLEIQRTEQGDSAMYLCASSPTGVTEAFFGQGTRLTVV.

The rearrangement links TRBV5-1 to TRBJ1-1; 7 bases align to TRBD1. V lost 4 bases and J lost 0; bases outside the gene matches: 6. This CDR3 contains 15 residues. Germline CDR1 is SGHRS and CDR2 is YFSETQ. CDR3 DNA sequence: TGCGCCAGCAGCCTTGGGACAGCCATGAACACTGAAGCTTTCTTT. Encoded protein: CASSLGTAMNTEAFF.

The chain couples TRBV28 to TRBJ1-2; unclear D gene. CDR1 is MDHEN, CDR2 SYDVKM, per germline. This CDR3 spans 11 amino acids. Trimming removed 3 bases from V and 3 bases from J, with 2 bases in between. CDR3 sequence: CASSFYYGYTF. In DNA, the CDR3 is TGTGCCAGCAGTTTTTACTATGGCTACACCTTC.